The rows below give T cell receptor beta chains drawn from one sample of a study of blood T cell repertoires in COVID-19. Here immunoSEQ multiplex PCR was the method, and the copy in TCRdb shows in-frame clones only, minus some. The repertoire holds tens of thousands of clones, roughly 68% seen once, with more than 55% in the top ten. Sequencing was done on a sample of peripheral blood. The source of these receptors is a man older than 75 with acute or convalescent COVID-19. CDR3s include the opening cysteine and the closing phenylalanine or tryptophan. The D gene is left open where the match is weak. Expanded clones get a size class; other rows say once, few or many, or leave the size out.

>.|once|TRBV6-1|TRBJ1-1
CASSDIQGIPTEAFF
TGTGCCAGCAGTGACATACAGGGTATTCCCACTGAAGCTTTCTTT
>.|many|TRBV2|TRBJ1-4
CASRHQGRLTTNEKLFF
TGTGCCAGCAGGCACCAGGGGCGCCTGACAACTAATGAAAAACTGTTTTTT
>.|.|TRBV19|TRBJ1-5
CASSRTETNQPQHF
TGTGCCAGTAGTAGGACAGAAACCAATCAGCCCCAGCATTTT
>TRBD1|.|TRBV29-1|TRBJ1-1
CSVEDRTGGQYTEAFF
TGCAGCGTTGAAGATAGGACAGGGGGTCAATACACTGAAGCTTTCTTT
>TRBD1|.|TRBV19|TRBJ1-6
CASSIAPPGQGLSPLHF
TGTGCCAGTAGTATAGCACCTCCGGGACAGGGGCTTTCACCCCTCCACTTT
>TRBD2|few|TRBV10-2|TRBJ2-7
CASRPLAGVTYEQYF
TGCGCCAGCCGGCCCCTAGCGGGGGTTACCTACGAGCAGTACTTC
>.|.|TRBV24-1|TRBJ2-1
CATSDDGSMREQFF
TGTGCCACCAGTGATGACGGGTCCATGAGGGAGCAGTTCTTC
>TRBD1|.|TRBV18|TRBJ2-2
CASSPGQGSTGELFF
TGTGCCAGCTCTCCGGGACAGGGTAGCACCGGGGAGCTGTTTTTT
>TRBD2|.|TRBV20-1|TRBJ2-7
CSASPTSGSSYEQYF
TGCAGTGCTAGTCCGACTAGCGGGAGCTCCTACGAGCAGTACTTC
>.|.|TRBV28|TRBJ2-2
CASSPGGNTGELFF
TGTGCCAGCAGTCCCGGGGGGAACACCGGGGAGCTGTTTTTT
>TRBD2|.|TRBV12-3/TRBV12-4|TRBJ2-1
CASSSRTSGIFF
TGTGCCAGCAGCTCGCGGACTAGCGGGATTTTCTTC
>TRBD2|.|TRBV5-8|TRBJ2-3
CASSRGSGISTDTQYF
TGTGCCAGCAGCCGCGGGAGTGGCATAAGCACAGATACGCAGTATTTT
>TRBD2|.|TRBV7-6|TRBJ2-3
CASSLVAGSDTQYF
TGTGCCAGCAGCTTAGTAGCGGGCTCGGATACGCAGTATTTT
>TRBD1|.|TRBV27|TRBJ2-4
CASRGTGVAKNIQYF
TGTGCCAGCAGGGGGACAGGGGTAGCCAAAAACATTCAGTACTTC
>.|few|TRBV9|TRBJ1-1
CASSVALGGSTEAFF
TGTGCCAGCAGCGTTGCCCTTGGCGGATCCACTGAAGCTTTCTTT
>.|.|TRBV28|TRBJ1-3
CASNPGLPSGNTIYF
TGTGCCAGCAATCCTGGACTGCCCTCTGGAAACACCATATATTTT
>TRBD1|.|TRBV6-2/TRBV6-3|TRBJ2-5
CASSYSHRGQETQYF
TGTGCCAGCAGTTACTCGCACAGGGGGCAAGAGACCCAGTACTTC
>.|.|TRBV3-1/TRBV3-2|TRBJ1-2
CASSQPGGGRYGYTF
TGTGCCAGCAGCCAACCCGGGGGGGGACGGTATGGCTACACCTTC
>.|.|TRBV30|TRBJ1-1
CAWSVLSPNTEAFF
TGTGCCTGGAGTGTACTAAGCCCGAACACTGAAGCTTTCTTT
>TRBD2|.|TRBV7-6|TRBJ2-3
CASSLGLAGGRDTQYF
TGTGCCAGCAGCCTGGGACTAGCGGGAGGGAGAGATACGCAGTATTTT
>.|.|TRBV5-1|TRBJ1-1
CASSLGQENTEAFF
TGCGCCAGCAGCTTGGGACAGGAGAACACTGAAGCTTTCTTT
>TRBD2|.|TRBV28|TRBJ2-3
CASRPGLAGVDTQYF
TGTGCCAGCAGGCCGGGACTAGCGGGAGTAGATACGCAGTATTTT
>TRBD2|.|TRBV29-1|TRBJ2-7
CSVAIGLAGTYEQYF
TGCAGCGTCGCTATCGGACTAGCGGGAACCTACGAGCAGTACTTC
>TRBD1|once|TRBV7-9|TRBJ1-2
CASSPRTGGFDGYTF
TGTGCCAGCAGCCCAAGGACAGGAGGTTTCGATGGCTACACCTTC
>.|few|TRBV7-2|TRBJ2-5
CASSLARRDSETQYF
TGTGCCAGCAGCTTAGCTCGCAGGGACTCAGAGACCCAGTACTTC
>.|.|TRBV10-3|TRBJ2-1
CAISGGTLGGNEQFF
TGTGCCATCAGTGGGGGGACCTTGGGGGGCAATGAGCAGTTCTTC
>TRBD1|many|TRBV6-2/TRBV6-3|TRBJ1-2
CASSYPGTGSYGYTF
TGTGCCAGCAGTTATCCCGGGACAGGATCCTATGGCTACACCTTC
>TRBD1|.|TRBV18|TRBJ1-5
CASSPSRGQGLNQPQHF
TGTGCCAGCTCACCATCCAGGGGACAGGGACTCAATCAGCCCCAGCATTTT
>TRBD1|.|TRBV27|TRBJ1-2
CASSLAGQGARGYTF
TGTGCCAGCAGTTTAGCAGGACAGGGGGCGCGGGGCTACACCTTC
>.|.|TRBV28|TRBJ2-7
CASSSHGFPGYEQYF
TGTGCCAGCAGCTCCCATGGATTTCCGGGCTACGAGCAGTACTTC
>TRBD1|few|TRBV2|TRBJ2-2
CASRADRGGGELFF
TGTGCCAGCAGGGCCGACAGGGGCGGCGGGGAGCTGTTTTTT
>TRBD1|.|TRBV14|TRBJ2-6
CASSHWTGTSGANVLTF
TGTGCCAGCAGCCATTGGACAGGAACGTCTGGGGCCAACGTCCTGACTTTC
>.|.|TRBV7-9|TRBJ1-1
CASSLVQGNTEAFF
TGTGCCAGCAGCTTAGTTCAGGGGAACACTGAAGCTTTCTTT
>.|.|TRBV7-2|TRBJ2-5
CASSSRDQRRTQYF
TGTGCCAGCAGCTCTCGGGATCAGAGGAGGACCCAGTACTTC
>.|.|TRBV28|TRBJ2-3
CASRDGGASTDTQYF
TGTGCCAGCAGGGACGGGGGAGCTAGCACAGATACGCAGTATTTT
>TRBD2|.|TRBV18|TRBJ2-5
CASSLLLATQETQYF
TGTGCCAGCTCCCTTCTACTAGCGACGCAAGAGACCCAGTACTTC
>.|.|TRBV5-4|TRBJ2-7
CASSLGSGISYEQYF
TGTGCCAGCAGCTTGGGGTCAGGGATCTCCTACGAGCAGTACTTC
>TRBD2|.|TRBV9|TRBJ2-5
CASSVGGLAGGKETQYF
TGTGCCAGCAGCGTAGGGGGACTAGCGGGAGGTAAAGAGACCCAGTACTTC
>.|once|TRBV21-1|TRBJ1-1
CASSSRGGIGNTEAFF
TGTGCCAGCAGCTCCCGGGGGGGGATCGGGAACACTGAAGCTTTCTTT
>TRBD2|many|TRBV3-1/TRBV3-2|TRBJ2-2
CASSQGISGITGELFF
TGTGCCAGCAGCCAAGGAATTAGCGGGATCACCGGGGAGCTGTTTTTT
>.|.|TRBV6-6|TRBJ2-7
CASTIGGRAPEYEQYF
TGTGCCAGCACCATAGGGGGGAGGGCTCCCGAATACGAGCAGTACTTC
>TRBD2|.|TRBV4-1|TRBJ2-3
CASSRASGIDTQYF
TGCGCCAGCAGCCGGGCTAGCGGGATAGATACGCAGTATTTT
>.|.|TRBV7-8|TRBJ1-5
CASSLGQWVTQPQHF
TGTGCCAGCAGCTTAGGACAGTGGGTTACTCAGCCCCAGCATTTT
>TRBD1|.|TRBV4-3|TRBJ1-5
CASSQGTGVNQPQHF
TGCGCCAGCAGCCAAGGGACAGGGGTCAATCAGCCCCAGCATTTT
>.|.|TRBV28|TRBJ1-5
CAIQLGNQPQHF
TGTGCCATCCAACTAGGCAATCAGCCCCAGCATTTT
>TRBD2|.|TRBV11-2|TRBJ2-1
CASRSAGGVYNEQFF
TGTGCCAGCAGATCAGCGGGAGGGGTCTACAATGAGCAGTTCTTC
>.|.|TRBV7-9|TRBJ2-7
CASRRDRWDYEQYF
TGTGCCAGCAGGCGGGACAGATGGGACTACGAGCAGTACTTC
>.|once|TRBV10-3|TRBJ1-5
CAISEQGDQPQHF
TGTGCCATCAGTGAGCAGGGCGATCAGCCCCAGCATTTT
>TRBD2|.|TRBV3-1/TRBV3-2|TRBJ2-3
CASSPQGLAGGLPTDTQYF
TGTGCCAGCAGCCCTCAAGGACTAGCGGGAGGCTTACCCACAGATACGCAGTATTTT
>TRBD1|.|TRBV28|TRBJ1-1
CASSLESDREAFF
TGTGCCAGCAGTTTAGAATCGGACAGGGAAGCTTTCTTT
>TRBD1|.|TRBV3-1/TRBV3-2|TRBJ2-7
CASSQGDRRPYEQYF
TGTGCCAGCAGCCAGGGGGACAGGCGCCCCTACGAGCAGTACTTC
>TRBD2|.|TRBV6-1|TRBJ2-1
CASSGRLAGHYNEQFF
TGTGCCAGCAGTGGGCGACTAGCGGGGCACTACAATGAGCAGTTCTTC
>.|.|TRBV5-5|TRBJ1-3
CASSLAAAASGNTIYF
TGTGCCAGCAGCTTGGCTGCGGCCGCCTCTGGAAACACCATATATTTT
>TRBD1|.|TRBV4-1|TRBJ2-6
CASSLGQGGGTNVLTF
TGCGCCAGCAGTCTTGGACAGGGGGGAGGGACCAACGTCCTGACTTTC
>.|.|TRBV5-4|TRBJ1-4
CASGPGGTNEKLFF
TGTGCCAGTGGACCGGGGGGAACTAATGAAAAACTGTTTTTT
>.|.|TRBV6-5|TRBJ2-1
CASSYSRNSYNEQFF
TGTGCCAGCAGTTACTCCAGAAACTCCTACAATGAGCAGTTCTTC
>TRBD1|.|TRBV5-1|TRBJ2-2
CASSLRTGGNTGELFF
TGCGCCAGCAGCTTGAGGACAGGGGGAAACACCGGGGAGCTGTTTTTT
>TRBD2|.|TRBV7-2|TRBJ2-1
CASSSTTSGSSYNEQFF
TGTGCCAGCAGCTCGACGACTAGCGGGAGTTCCTACAATGAGCAGTTCTTC
>.|.|TRBV7-2|TRBJ1-3
CASSLGAFSGNTIYF
TGTGCCAGCAGCTTGGGGGCTTTCTCTGGAAACACCATATATTTT
>.|.|TRBV7-9|TRBJ2-5
CASSPHGETQYF
TGTGCCAGCAGTCCCCACGGGGAGACCCAGTACTTC